This T cell receptor (beta chain) was recovered during a study of blood T cells in healthy people across ages (dated by TCRdb to the mid-2010s). Regarding the study in general: In model experiments, template switching captured about one uniquely barcoded TCR beta cDNA molecule for every two T cells. To track age-related changes in TCR beta repertoire diversity, the study relied on deep sequencing normalized with unique cDNA molecular identifiers. Donors were grouped into four age groups: young (average approximately 15 years), middle-aged (around 39), aged (over 55) and long-lived (around 82). To avoid experimental bias, donors of different ages were spread randomly across the sequencing lanes. The study analyzed two additional independent replicas of 1 million unique cDNA reads from the same blood draw for two donors, one aged 18 to 30 and one aged 80 or older. Points the paper makes about the study in general: The long-lived group showed more naive CD4+ T cells, fewer expanded clones and increased TCR diversity than the aged group, suggesting age selection. Observed TCR beta diversity per million T cells fell roughly linearly with age, and a significant reduction was already apparent by age roughly 40. Because donor CMV infection status was unknown, age-related changes in expanded clonotypes were potentially confounded. Estimates of total diversity from one million sequenced T cells were regarded as lower bounds and underestimates. The percentage of naive T cells measured by flow cytometry correlated strongly with observed TCR beta diversity. Since profiling was done on bulk unsorted PBMCs, naive and antigen-experienced compartments could not be conclusively compared.

Library method: 5' RACE. The sequencing machine was an Illumina HiSeq 2500. A second PCR of about 6 to 11 cycles was performed with a sample-barcoded 5' primer and a J-beta primer mix. A template-switch 5' adaptor carrying 12 random nucleotides introduced a unique molecular identifier onto each TCR beta cDNA molecule. At least 2.5 million CDR3-containing paired-end reads were obtained from each sample. The Mint cDNA synthesis kit, primed by a TRBC-specific oligonucleotide, was used to synthesize first-strand cDNA from all RNA. Following uracil-DNA glycosylase treatment, a first 18-cycle PCR with universal primers M1SS and BC2_uni_R was performed on all cDNA. As for how the authors treated the data: Each sample was normalized by randomly selecting 1 million high-quality reads, each carrying a distinct molecular identifier. Instead of being binned into consensus sequences, reads that shared molecular identifiers were thrown out. MiTCR, set to a Q25 quality threshold and the strictest error-elimination algorithm, was used for CDR3 identification, clonotype clustering and error correction. A nonparametric unseen species model using Euler transformation provided a lower-bound estimate of total TCR beta diversity. TCRdb cleaned the public reads at Q25 with fastp, built clones with MiXCR and kept in-frame beta chains. Rows with one shared CDR3 protein collapse into an entry with the most common genes and DNA. The V and J calls were not made by the authors but by TCRdb's processing. The sample records about 1.8 million distinct CDR3 sequences, about 50% of which are singletons. Over 2% of the sample rests with the top ten.

The 39 donors, aged about 6 to 100 years, were systemically healthy Caucasian individuals from Russia. Approximately 9 milliliters of peripheral blood were collected from each donor into EDTA-treated Vacutainer tubes. Ficoll-Paque density-gradient centrifugation was used to isolate PBMCs, with at least 7 million per sample. Trizol reagent was used to extract total RNA from PBMCs, with at least 5.5 micrograms per sample. Naive CD45RAhigh/CD27high T cell percentages were measured by flow cytometry on a PBMC aliquot from every donor. The trim is 5 bases for V and 7 bases for J, with a gap of 17 bases between the germline ends. Inclusive of the bounding cysteine and phenylalanine, the CDR3 is 14 residues long. The retained sequence is limited to the CDR3, 42 bases, with the frame set at the first base. The germline V gene encodes CDR1 MNHEY and CDR2 SMNVEV (reference sequence). Concerning this clonotype itself: No antigen is known for it. Base qualities are not recorded, but no much larger clone differs from it by a single base.

The chain links TRBV27 with TRBJ2-5; no D gene call is confident. This TCR came from a woman between 35 and 50 years old in good health. Sequenced input: blood. The CDR3: CASSLTQPSGTQYF. The nucleotides are TGTGCCAGCAGTCTTACCCAACCCAGTGGGACCCAGTACTTC.